One sample yielded the 11 T cell receptor beta chains listed below, sequenced in a study of blood T cell repertoires in COVID-19. Some clones are missing from TCRdb's copy, which holds only in-frame ones; the method was immunoSEQ multiplex PCR. Altogether about 49,000 clones are present, roughly nine tenths being singletons, with the ten largest covering 5%. Sequencing was performed on peripheral blood. These receptors originate from a middle-aged man with active COVID-19.

The CDR3 region has the DNA TGTGCCAGCAGCGCCGGATCGACAGGGCGAGAGCAGTACTTC. Its protein product is CASSAGSTGREQYF. The rearrangement links TRBV13 to TRBJ2-7; 7 bases fit TRBD1. The CDR3 covers 14 residues. Germline CDR1 is PRHDT and CDR2 is FYEKMQ (reference sequence). V lost 5 bases, J lost 7 bases, and 11 bases stayed unmatched.

The gene calls are TRBV6-1 and TRBJ2-7; perhaps TRBD2 as D (5 bases). The length of the CDR3 is 13 residues. Germline loops: CDR1 MNHNS, CDR2 SASEGT. Deletions cut 0 bases from V and 6 bases from J, with 9 bases between. CDR3 loop: CASSEAGSIEQYF. The CDR3 DNA sequence: TGTGCCAGCAGTGAAGCAGGGAGCATCGAGCAGTACTTC.

V and J are TRBV29-1 and TRBJ2-3; D may be TRBD1 (5 bases). V was cut by 6 bases and J by 2 bases, with 21 bases left in between. The CDR3 runs to 16 residues. Germline V gives CDR1 SQVTM, CDR2 ANQGSEA. The CDR3 reads CSVTLRGHLITDTQYF. DNA for the CDR3: TGCAGCGTCACCCTCCGAGGACACCTGATCACAGATACGCAGTATTTT.

J is TRBJ1-6 and V is TRBV11-2; maybe TRBD1 (5 bases). This CDR3 spans 16 amino acids. CDR1 SGHAT and CDR2 FQNNGV come from the germline V gene. The V gene lost 0 bases and the J gene lost 7 bases, with 13 bases spanning the gap. The CDR3 loop is CASSLDPPGWNSPLHF. DNA for the CDR3: TGTGCCAGCAGCTTAGATCCGCCAGGGTGGAATTCACCCCTCCACTTT.

The count of this clone is one. The gene calls are TRBV18 and TRBJ1-5; D is ambiguous. V lost 5 bases to trimming and J lost 1 base, with 6 bases between them. This CDR3 is built from 13 residues. Germline CDR1 and CDR2: KGHSH and LQKENI. This CDR3 reads CASSESSNQPQHF. In DNA form, the CDR3 reads TGTGCCAGCTCAGAGTCCAGCAATCAGCCCCAGCATTTT.

The V call is TRBV18, the J call TRBJ1-2, with a weak D call TRBD1 (6 bases). Germline CDR1 KGHSH, CDR2 LQKENI. Trimming stripped 6 bases from V and 8 bases from J, with 13 bases between. This CDR3 contains 12 residues. CDR3 DNA sequence: TGTGCCAGCTCTCCTGCAGGGGTAGGCTACACCTTC. It specifies CASSPAGVGYTF.

J is TRBJ2-3 and V is TRBV28; possible D gene TRBD2, 5 bases. Germline assignment: CDR1 MDHEN and CDR2 SYDVKM. The germline V and J ends were trimmed by 2 bases and 2 bases, with 20 bases remaining between them. The CDR3 is 18 amino acids. In nucleotides, the CDR3 is TGTGCCAGCAGTTTACGCCATGGGCTAGCAGCGTCCACAGATACGCAGTATTTT. Translating it yields CASSLRHGLAASTDTQYF. Full variable domain (outside the CDR3, taken from reference TRBV28 and TRBJ2-3): DVKVTQSSRYLVKRTGEKVFLECVQDMDHENMFWYRQDPGLGLRLIYFSYDVKMKEKGDIPEGYSVSREKKERFSLILESASTNQTSMYLCASSLRHGLAASTDTQYFGPGTRLTVL.

The chain carries TRBV11-2 and TRBJ2-5, with D unresolved. V lost 1 base and J 0 bases, leaving 9 bases between the germline ends. CDR3 length: 15 residues. Germline loops: CDR1 SGHAT, CDR2 FQNNGV. The CDR3: CASSLVASHQETQYF. DNA of the CDR3: TGTGCCAGCAGCTTAGTAGCCAGCCACCAAGAGACCCAGTACTTC.

The chain uses TRBV30 and TRBJ2-7; 8 nucleotides match TRBD2. J gave up 1 base and V 3 bases, and 8 bases lay outside the gene matches. CDR3 length: 15 amino acids. The germline gives CDR1 GTSNPN, CDR2 SVGIG (reference sequence). CDR3 sequence: CAWRGGREGSYEQYF. The DNA for the CDR3 is TGTGCCTGGAGGGGTGGACGGGAGGGGTCCTACGAGCAGTACTTC.

The chain joins TRBV5-1 to TRBJ2-3; maybe TRBD2 (5 bases). The CDR3 contains 16 residues. The germline V gene has CDR1 SGHRS and CDR2 YFSETQ. Trimming left V 3 bases short and J 3 bases short, with 17 bases between. In DNA, the CDR3 is TGCGCCAGCAGCTCCTATGGACTTTATTCGACAGATACGCAGTATTTT. It translates to CASSSYGLYSTDTQYF.

V and J are TRBV27 and TRBJ1-2, with a weak D call TRBD1 (5 bases). CDR1 is MNHEY, CDR2 SMNVEV, per germline (reference sequence). The germline V and J ends were trimmed by 3 bases and 5 bases, with 10 bases remaining between them. This CDR3 has 13 residues. The CDR3 sequence is CASSLRDSYGYTF. The CDR3, as DNA: TGTGCCAGCAGTTTGCGGGACTCGTATGGCTACACCTTC.